This T cell receptor (beta chain) was identified in a study of shared clonotypes between healthy human individuals. General observations from the study: Only blood samples were collected, and tissue repertoires likely differ. Clonotypes shared by all four sorted-subset donors had higher generation probabilities than non-shared clonotypes. Large depth notwithstanding, sorted-subset sequencing proved incomplete by rarefaction.

Generated by immunoSEQ multiplex PCR, the TCRdb table keeps only in-frame clones and is missing some. The sample gives more than 2,000,000 clones, around nine tenths of which show up once; roughly 0.14% is in the top ten. The CDR3 length is 16 residues. Germline V gives CDR1 SQVTM, CDR2 ANQGSEA. Unmatched junction bases numbered 8, after V lost 4 bases and J lost 1 base. As regards this clone: Antigen unknown.

This sequence was found in a man between 18 and 35 years old in good health. The sequenced sample consisted of naive CD4+ T cells sorted from blood. Subset here: CD45RA+ positively selected. This chain links TRBV29-1 with TRBJ2-1, with 9 bases identical to TRBD2. CDR3 region: CSVGPLAGVSYNEQFF. CDR3 coding DNA: TGCAGCGTTGGGCCGTTAGCGGGAGTTTCCTACAATGAGCAGTTCTTC.